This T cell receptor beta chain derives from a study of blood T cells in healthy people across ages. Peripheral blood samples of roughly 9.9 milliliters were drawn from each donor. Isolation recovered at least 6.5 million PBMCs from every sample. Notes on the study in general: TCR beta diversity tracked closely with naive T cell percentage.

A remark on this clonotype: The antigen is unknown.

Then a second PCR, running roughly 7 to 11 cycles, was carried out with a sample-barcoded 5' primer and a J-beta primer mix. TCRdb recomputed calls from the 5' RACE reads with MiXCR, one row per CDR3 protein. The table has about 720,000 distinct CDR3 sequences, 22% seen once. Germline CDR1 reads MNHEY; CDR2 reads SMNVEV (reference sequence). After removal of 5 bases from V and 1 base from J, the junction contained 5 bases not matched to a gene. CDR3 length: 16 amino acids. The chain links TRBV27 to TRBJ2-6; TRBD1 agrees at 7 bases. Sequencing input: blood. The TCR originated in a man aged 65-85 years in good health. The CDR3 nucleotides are TGTGCCAGCAGTGCAGCGACAGGGTCTGGGGCCAACGTCCTGACTTTC. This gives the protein CASSAATGSGANVLTF.